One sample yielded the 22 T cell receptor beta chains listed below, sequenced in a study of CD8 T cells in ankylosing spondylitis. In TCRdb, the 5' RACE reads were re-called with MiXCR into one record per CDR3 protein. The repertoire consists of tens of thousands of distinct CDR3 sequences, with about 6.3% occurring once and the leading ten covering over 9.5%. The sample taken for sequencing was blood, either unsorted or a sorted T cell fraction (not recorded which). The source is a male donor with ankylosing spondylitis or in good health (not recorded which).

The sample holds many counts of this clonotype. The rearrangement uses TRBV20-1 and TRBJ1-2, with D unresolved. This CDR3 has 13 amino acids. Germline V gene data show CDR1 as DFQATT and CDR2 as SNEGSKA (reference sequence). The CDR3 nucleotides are TGCAGGTTGGGCCCATCCTCAGACTATGGCTACACCTTC. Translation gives CRLGPSSDYGYTF.

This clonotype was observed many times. CDR3 residues: CASQTVTEAFF. The CDR3 DNA reads as TGTGCCAGCCAGACAGTAACTGAAGCTTTCTTT. V usage is TRBV28 and J usage is TRBJ1-1, with D possibly being TRBD1 (5 bases). This CDR3 spans 11 amino acids. The germline gives CDR1 MDHEN, CDR2 SYDVKM. Trimming cost V 8 bases and J 5 bases, with 9 bases left between them. The full variable domain, completed using reference TRBV28 and TRBJ1-1, is DVKVTQSSRYLVKRTGEKVFLECVQDMDHENMFWYRQDPGLGLRLIYFSYDVKMKEKGDIPEGYSVSREKKERFSLILESASTNQTSMYLCASQTVTEAFFGQGTRLTVV.

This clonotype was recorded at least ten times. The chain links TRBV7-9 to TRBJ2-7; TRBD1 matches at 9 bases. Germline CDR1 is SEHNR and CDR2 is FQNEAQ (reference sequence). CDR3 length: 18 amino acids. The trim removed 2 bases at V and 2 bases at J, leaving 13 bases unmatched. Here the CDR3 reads CASSLTLRGQGLTYEQYF. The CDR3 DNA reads TGTGCCAGCAGCTTAACGCTGCGAGGACAGGGGCTTACCTACGAGCAGTACTTC.

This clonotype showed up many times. The CDR3, as DNA: TGTGCCAGCAGCCAAGAGAACGGCGGGGATGAGCAGTTCTTC. Translating gives CASSQENGGDEQFF. This chain connects TRBV3-1 to TRBJ2-1; perhaps TRBD2 as D (6 bases). V was shortened by 0 bases and J by 8 bases, with 11 bases between the two germline ends. Per germline, CDR1 LGHDT and CDR2 YNNKEL (reference sequence). The CDR3 covers 14 residues.

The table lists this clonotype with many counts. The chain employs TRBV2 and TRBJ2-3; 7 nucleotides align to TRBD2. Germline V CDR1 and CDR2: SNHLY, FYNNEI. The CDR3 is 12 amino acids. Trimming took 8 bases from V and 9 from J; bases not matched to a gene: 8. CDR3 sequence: CASELASETQYF. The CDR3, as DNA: TGTGCCAGCGAACTAGCGAGTGAGACGCAGTATTTT.

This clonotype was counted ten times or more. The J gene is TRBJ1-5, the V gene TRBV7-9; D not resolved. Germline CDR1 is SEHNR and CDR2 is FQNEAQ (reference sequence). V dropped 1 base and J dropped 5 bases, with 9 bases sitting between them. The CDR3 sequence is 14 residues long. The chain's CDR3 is CASSLGFQDQPQHF. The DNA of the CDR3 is TGTGCCAGCAGCTTAGGGTTTCAGGATCAGCCCCAGCATTTT.

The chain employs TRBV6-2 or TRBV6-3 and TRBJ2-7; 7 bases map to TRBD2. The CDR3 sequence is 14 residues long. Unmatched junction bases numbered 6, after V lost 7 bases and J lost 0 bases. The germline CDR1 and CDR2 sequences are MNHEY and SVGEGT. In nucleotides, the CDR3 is TGTGCCAGCATCCCTTCGGGGGGCTCCTACGAGCAGTACTTC. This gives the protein CASIPSGGSYEQYF.

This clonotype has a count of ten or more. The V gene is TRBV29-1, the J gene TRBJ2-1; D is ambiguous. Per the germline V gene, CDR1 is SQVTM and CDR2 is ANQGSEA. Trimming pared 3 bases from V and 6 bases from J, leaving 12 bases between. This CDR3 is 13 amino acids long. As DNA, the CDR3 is TGCAGCGTTGATCTGGGCCTCCTCAATGAGCAGTTCTTC. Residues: CSVDLGLLNEQFF.

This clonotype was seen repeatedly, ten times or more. CDR3 nucleotides: TGTGCCAGCGCTAAGGCCCCGGGGACTCCTTACAATGAGCAGTTCTTC. Its translation: CASAKAPGTPYNEQFF. The genes are TRBV7-2 and TRBJ2-1; tentatively, D is TRBD2 (6 bases). The V and J ends lost 8 bases and 4 bases respectively, with 21 bases between them. CDR1 and CDR2 (germline): SGHTA, FQGNSA. This CDR3 contains 16 residues.

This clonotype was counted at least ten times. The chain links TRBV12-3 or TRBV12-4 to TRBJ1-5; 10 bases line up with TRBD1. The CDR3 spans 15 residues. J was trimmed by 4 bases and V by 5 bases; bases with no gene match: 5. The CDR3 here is CASSTRQGANQPQHF. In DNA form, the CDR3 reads TGTGCCAGCAGTACGAGACAGGGGGCAAATCAGCCCCAGCATTTT.

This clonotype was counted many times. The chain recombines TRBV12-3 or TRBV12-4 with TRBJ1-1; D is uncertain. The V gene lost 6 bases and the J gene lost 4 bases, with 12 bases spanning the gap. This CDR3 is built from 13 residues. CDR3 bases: TGTGCCAGCAGCCAGTCGGGGTTCACTGAAGCTTTCTTT. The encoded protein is CASSQSGFTEAFF.

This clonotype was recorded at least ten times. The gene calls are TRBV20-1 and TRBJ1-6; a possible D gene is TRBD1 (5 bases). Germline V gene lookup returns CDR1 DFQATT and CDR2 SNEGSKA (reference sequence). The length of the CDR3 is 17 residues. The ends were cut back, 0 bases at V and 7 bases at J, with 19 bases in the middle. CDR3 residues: CSARDSRATARNSPLHF. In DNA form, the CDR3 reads TGCAGTGCTAGAGATTCCCGGGCGACAGCCAGAAATTCACCCCTCCACTTT.

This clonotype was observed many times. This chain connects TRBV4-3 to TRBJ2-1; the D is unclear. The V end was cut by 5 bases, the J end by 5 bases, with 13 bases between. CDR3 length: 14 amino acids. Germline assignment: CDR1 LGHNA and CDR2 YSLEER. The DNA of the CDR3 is TGCGCCAGCAGCACACGCCTTGGGGACAATGAGCAGTTCTTC. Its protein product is CASSTRLGDNEQFF.

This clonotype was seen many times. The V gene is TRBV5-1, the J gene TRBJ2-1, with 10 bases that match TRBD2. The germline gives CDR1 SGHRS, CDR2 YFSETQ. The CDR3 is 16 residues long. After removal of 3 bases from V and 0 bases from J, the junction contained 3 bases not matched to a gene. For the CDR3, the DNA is TGCGCCAGCAGCTCCCCTAGCGGGAGCTCCTACAATGAGCAGTTCTTC. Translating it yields CASSSPSGSSYNEQFF.

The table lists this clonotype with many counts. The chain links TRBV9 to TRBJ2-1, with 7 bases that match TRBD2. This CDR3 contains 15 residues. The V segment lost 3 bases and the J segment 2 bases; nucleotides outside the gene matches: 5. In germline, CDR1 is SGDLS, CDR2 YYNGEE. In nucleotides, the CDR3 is TGTGCCAGCAGCGCAACTAGCGTGACCTACAATGAGCAGTTCTTC. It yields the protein CASSATSVTYNEQFF.

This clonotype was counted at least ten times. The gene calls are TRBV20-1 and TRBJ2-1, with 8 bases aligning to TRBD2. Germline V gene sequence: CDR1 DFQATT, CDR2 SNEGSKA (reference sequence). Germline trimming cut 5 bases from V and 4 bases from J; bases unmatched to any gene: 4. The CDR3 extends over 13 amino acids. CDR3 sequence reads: CSALRGGYNEQFF. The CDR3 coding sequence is TGCAGTGCTCTTCGGGGGGGTTACAATGAGCAGTTCTTC.

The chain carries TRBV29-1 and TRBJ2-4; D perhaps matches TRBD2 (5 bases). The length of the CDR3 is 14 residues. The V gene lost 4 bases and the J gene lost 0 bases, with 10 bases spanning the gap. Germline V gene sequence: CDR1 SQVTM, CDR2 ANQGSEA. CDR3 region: CSVAGVLAKNIQYF. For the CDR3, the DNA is TGCAGCGTTGCCGGGGTCCTAGCCAAAAACATTCAGTACTTC.

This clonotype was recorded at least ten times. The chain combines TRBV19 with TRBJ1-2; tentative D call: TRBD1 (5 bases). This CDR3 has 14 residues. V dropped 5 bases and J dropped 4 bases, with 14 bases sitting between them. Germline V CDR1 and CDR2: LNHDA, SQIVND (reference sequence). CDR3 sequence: CASSPIDGTYGYTF. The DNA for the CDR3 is TGTGCCAGTAGTCCCATAGACGGGACCTATGGCTACACCTTC.

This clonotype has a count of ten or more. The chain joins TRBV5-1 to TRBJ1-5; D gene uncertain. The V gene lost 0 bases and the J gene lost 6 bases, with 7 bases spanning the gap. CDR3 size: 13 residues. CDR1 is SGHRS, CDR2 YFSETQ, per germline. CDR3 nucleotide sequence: TGCGCCAGCAGCTTGGAAGGATTTCAGCCCCAGCATTTT. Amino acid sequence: CASSLEGFQPQHF.

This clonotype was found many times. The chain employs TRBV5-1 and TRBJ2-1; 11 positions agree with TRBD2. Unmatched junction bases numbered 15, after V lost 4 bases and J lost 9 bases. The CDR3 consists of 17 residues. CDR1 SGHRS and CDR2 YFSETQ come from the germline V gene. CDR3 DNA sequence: TGCGCCAGCAGCCCACGCCAGACTAGCGGGATAGAGGTTGAGCAGTTCTTC. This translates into CASSPRQTSGIEVEQFF. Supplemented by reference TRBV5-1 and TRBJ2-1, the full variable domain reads KAGVTQTPRYLIKTRGQQVTLSCSPISGHRSVSWYQQTPGQGLQFLFEYFSETQRNKGNFPGRFSGRQFSNSRSEMNVSTLELGDSALYLCASSPRQTSGIEVEQFFGPGTRLTVL.

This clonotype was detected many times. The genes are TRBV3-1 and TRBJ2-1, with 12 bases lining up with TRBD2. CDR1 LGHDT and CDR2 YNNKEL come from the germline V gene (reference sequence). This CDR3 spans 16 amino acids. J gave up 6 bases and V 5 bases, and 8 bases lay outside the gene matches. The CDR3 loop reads CASSFLAGGFGNEQFF. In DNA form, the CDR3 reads TGTGCCAGCAGCTTCCTAGCGGGAGGGTTCGGCAATGAGCAGTTCTTC.

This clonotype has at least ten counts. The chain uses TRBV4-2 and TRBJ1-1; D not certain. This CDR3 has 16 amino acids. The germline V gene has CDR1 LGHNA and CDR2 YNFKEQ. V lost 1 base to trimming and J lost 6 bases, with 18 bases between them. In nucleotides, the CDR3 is TGTGCCAGCAGCCAAGTTAGCGACCGCGCTTACGCTGAAGCTTTCTTT. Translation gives CASSQVSDRAYAEAFF.